This passage covers 30 T cell receptor beta chains from one sample sequenced in a study of spatial heterogeneity in lung cancer (dated by TCRdb to about 2019). The label giving this sample's time point can be read as: sample taken at primary tumor resection. For these receptors, no antigen is known. General conclusions and limits of the study: The tumor nonsynonymous mutation count correlated with the number of expanded intratumoral alpha and beta TCRs.

Libraries were prepared through 5' RACE. Sequencing instrument: NextSeq 500. In TCRdb, the public reads were trimmed at Q25 with fastp and aligned with MiXCR, with productive beta chains retained. Identical CDR3 proteins give one entry, which carries the most common genes and DNA. This sample is represented by roughly 2,000 distinct CDR3 sequences; over 12% of them were singletons. About a third of the sample rests with the top ten. The sequenced sample was lung tumor tissue, obtained at surgery. The origin of the receptors is a male donor with early-stage non-small cell lung cancer.

This clonotype is judged medium-sized (0.01 to 0.1%). In DNA, the CDR3 is TGTGCCAGCAGCATCACAAGGAACACCGGGGAGCTGTTTTTT. Residues: CASSITRNTGELFF. The V call is TRBV7-7, the J call TRBJ2-2; D gene unclear. The germline V and J ends were trimmed by 5 bases and 1 base, with 8 bases remaining between them. Looked up from germline, CDR1 is SSHAT and CDR2 is FNYEAQ (reference sequence). The CDR3 sequence is 14 residues long.

The chain combines TRBV9 with TRBJ2-2; D is unresolved. CDR3 length equals 15 residues. V was clipped by 0 bases and J by 7 bases, with 13 bases between them. Germline CDR1 reads SGDLS; CDR2 reads YYNGEE. CDR3 in amino acids: CASSVATGRSGELFF. In DNA, the CDR3 is TGTGCCAGCAGCGTAGCTACGGGTCGGAGCGGGGAGCTGTTTTTT.

This clonotype counts as medium-sized. The chain joins TRBV19 to TRBJ2-2, with D perhaps assigned TRBD1 or TRBD2 (6 bases each). The CDR3 loop spans 17 amino acids. Deletions cut 0 bases from V and 4 bases from J, with 15 bases between. CDR1 is LNHDA and CDR2 is SQIVND in the germline V gene (reference sequence). CDR3 coding DNA: TGTGCCAGTAGTATAGACTCCCCGGGGGCGAGCACCGGGGAGCTGTTTTTT. This sequence encodes CASSIDSPGASTGELFF.

In this sample, this clonotype is medium-sized. The chain combines TRBV7-9 with TRBJ2-3, with a possible D match to TRBD2 (6 bases). Germline V lookup: CDR1 SEHNR, CDR2 FQNEAQ (reference sequence). Between the trimmed V and J ends, which lost 7 bases and 0 bases, there was a span of 11 bases. CDR3 length: 14 residues. The CDR3 spells CASNPGTSTDTQYF. The CDR3 DNA reads as TGTGCCAGCAACCCAGGGACTAGCACAGATACGCAGTATTTT.

There are many counts of this clonotype. In DNA form, the CDR3 reads TGTGCCAGTAGAGCCGAGGGCGGCACTGAAGCTTTCTTT. It specifies CASRAEGGTEAFF. The chain carries TRBV19 and TRBJ1-1; D unclear. CDR1 LNHDA and CDR2 SQIVND come from the germline V gene (reference sequence). Trimming shortened V by 6 bases and J by 4 bases, and 12 bases separated the two germline ends. The CDR3 runs 13 residues.

This clonotype was detected many times. The chain links TRBV7-4 to TRBJ2-5; tentative D call: TRBD2 (5 bases). Germline V gene data show CDR1 as SGHVT and CDR2 as SQSDAQ. This CDR3 is 14 amino acids long. V was trimmed by 0 bases and J by 0 bases, leaving 5 bases between them. This CDR3 is CASSLAGDQETQYF. CDR3 in DNA: TGTGCCAGCAGCTTAGCGGGAGACCAAGAGACCCAGTACTTC.

Comment on this clonotype: Its ends do not fully match the called genes, so a read error is possible. This chain's CDR3 is CASSLSVARGNGYTF. The CDR3 coding sequence is TGTGCCAGCAGTCTATCCGTAGCGAGGGGGAATGGCTACACCTTC. The V call is TRBV27, the J call TRBJ1-2, with D possibly TRBD1 on 6 matching bases. CDR3 size: 15 residues. Per germline, CDR1 MNHEY and CDR2 SMNVEV (reference sequence).

The rearrangement joins TRBV28 to TRBJ2-5; TRBD1 aligns across 8 bases. The V segment lost 10 bases and the J segment 1 base; nucleotides outside the gene matches: 11. This CDR3 is built from 15 residues. Germline loops: CDR1 MDHEN, CDR2 SYDVKM. The CDR3 nucleotides are TGTGCCACCGCTGGGACAGGAGGAGCCCAAGAGACCCAGTACTTC. Encoded protein: CATAGTGGAQETQYF.

This clonotype was seen repeatedly, ten times or more. A junction boundary mismatches the germline segment, possibly from a read error. This chain joins TRBV28 and TRBJ2-1; D is tentatively TRBD1 or TRBD2 (6 bases each). The CDR3 contains 14 residues. Germline assignment: CDR1 MDHEN and CDR2 SYDVKM. The CDR3 sequence: CASSLLVGGNEQFF. In DNA form, the CDR3 reads TGTGCCAGCAGTCTACTTGTCGGGGGCAATGAACAGTTCTTC.

By sample fraction, this clonotype is medium-sized. The chain couples TRBV27 to TRBJ2-7; 8 nucleotides line up with TRBD1. V was clipped by 5 bases and J by 2 bases; unmatched bases: 8. Germline V gene lookup returns CDR1 MNHEY and CDR2 SMNVEV (reference sequence). The CDR3 contains 15 residues. The DNA for the CDR3 is TGTGCCAGCAGTCTTGGATGGACAGGGCCCTACGAGCAGTACTTC. Amino acid sequence: CASSLGWTGPYEQYF.

This clonotype ranks as medium-sized (0.01 to 0.1%). The chain employs TRBV6-2 or TRBV6-3 and TRBJ2-2; 7 bases are shared with TRBD2. This CDR3 spans 16 amino acids. Germline loops: CDR1 MNHEY, CDR2 SVGEGT. V shed 5 bases and J 5 bases; nucleotides not matched to a gene: 11. CDR3 in DNA: TGTGCCAGCAGTCGTATCTCCGGGACTATTACCGGGGAGCTGTTTTTT. It specifies CASSRISGTITGELFF.

This clonotype ranks as medium-sized. The CDR3 sequence is CASSLGGLQETQYF. The CDR3 DNA sequence: TGTGCCAGCAGCTTAGGGGGACTACAAGAGACCCAGTACTTC. The rearrangement uses TRBV7-2 and TRBJ2-5, with 7 nucleotides matching TRBD2. V shed 1 base, J shed 2 bases, and the junction held 1 base outside the gene matches. CDR1 SGHTA and CDR2 FQGNSA come from the germline V gene. CDR3 length: 14 residues. The full variable domain, rest sourced from reference TRBV7-2 and TRBJ2-5, is GAGVSQSPSNKVTEKGKDVELRCDPISGHTALYWYRQSLGQGLEFLIYFQGNSAPDKSGLPSDRFSAERTGGSVSTLTIQRTQQEDSAVYLCASSLGGLQETQYFGPGTRLLVL.

By its share, this clonotype is medium-sized. The chain uses TRBV24-1 and TRBJ2-6; 9 nucleotides align to TRBD2. The CDR3 runs 18 residues. The V and J ends lost 9 bases and 0 bases, in that order; junction bases with no gene match: 11. Germline V gene data show CDR1 as KGHDR and CDR2 as SFDVKD. CDR3 DNA: TGTGCCACCGCTCGAGGAGCGGGGGGTTCCTCTGGGGCCAACGTCCTGACTTTC. Amino acid sequence: CATARGAGGSSGANVLTF.

The J gene is TRBJ2-7, the V gene TRBV2, with TRBD2 matching 11 bases. The CDR3 consists of 16 residues. Trimming took 1 base from V and 0 from J; bases not matched to a gene: 2. Germline V gene data show CDR1 as SNHLY and CDR2 as FYNNEI. In DNA, the CDR3 is TGTGCCAGCAGTGAAGGACTAGCGGGGAGCTCCTACGAGCAGTACTTC. Translated: CASSEGLAGSSYEQYF.

This clonotype has at least ten counts. The chain's CDR3 is CASSLLETEAQHF. The CDR3 DNA reads as TGTGCCAGCAGCTTGCTAGAAACAGAAGCCCAGCATTTT. This sequence joins TRBV5-5 and TRBJ1-5; D unclear. V lost 1 base, J lost 11 bases, and 13 bases lay in between. CDR3 size: 13 residues. CDR1 and CDR2 from the germline V gene are SGHKS and YYEKEE (reference sequence).

Within the sample, this clonotype is large (0.1 to 1%). The chain recombines TRBV28 with TRBJ1-1; 8 bases are a match to TRBD1. Germline assignment: CDR1 MDHEN and CDR2 SYDVKM. The V segment lost 5 bases and the J segment 4 bases; nucleotides outside the gene matches: 6. The CDR3 sequence is 14 residues long. CDR3 region: CASSEQGGATEAFF. CDR3 in DNA: TGTGCCAGCAGTGAACAGGGGGGGGCCACTGAAGCTTTCTTT.

By share of the sample, this clonotype is medium-sized. The chain recombines TRBV30 with TRBJ2-1; a weak D match, TRBD2 (5 bases). This CDR3 region has 15 residues. Germline values: CDR1 GTSNPN, CDR2 SVGIG (reference sequence). V was trimmed by 3 bases and J by 4 bases, leaving 16 bases between them. CDR3 sequence (DNA): TGTGCCTGGAGAGGCGGTCTAGCACAGTACAATGAGCAGTTCTTC. Translation: CAWRGGLAQYNEQFF.

This clonotype is medium-sized. The chain has TRBV7-2 and TRBJ2-5; D gene ambiguous. V lost 2 bases, J lost 6 bases, and 7 bases lay in between. The CDR3 has 12 residues. Germline V gene data show CDR1 as SGHTA and CDR2 as FQGNSA. CDR3 amino acids: CASSLMGQTQYF. In DNA, the CDR3 is TGTGCCAGCAGCTTAATGGGCCAGACCCAGTACTTC.

In its sample, this clonotype was seen many times. This chain uses TRBV29-1 with TRBJ2-2; no reliable D call. CDR1 is SQVTM, CDR2 ANQGSEA, per germline. Trimming cost V 1 base and J 3 bases, with 12 bases left between them. This CDR3 contains 15 residues. The CDR3 coding sequence is TGCAGCGTTGAAGGCCCGCGCGCAGACACCGGGGAGCTGTTTTTT. Its translation: CSVEGPRADTGELFF.

By proportion, this clonotype is medium-sized. The genes are TRBV7-6 and TRBJ2-2; 10 bases are a match to TRBD1. The CDR3 loop spans 16 amino acids. Germline V gene lookup returns CDR1 SGHVS and CDR2 FNYEAQ. J gave up 5 bases and V 3 bases, and 6 bases lay outside the gene matches. This chain's CDR3 is CASSFPGQGFTGELFF. Written as DNA, the CDR3 is TGTGCCAGCAGCTTTCCGGGACAGGGGTTTACCGGGGAGCTGTTTTTT.

By sample share, this clonotype is medium-sized. The chain recombines TRBV7-8 with TRBJ2-7, with 9 positions matching TRBD2. The CDR3 has 15 amino acids. V trimming: 5 bases; J trimming: 6 bases; junction bases outside the gene matches: 11. The germline V gene has CDR1 SGHVS and CDR2 FQNEAQ. The CDR3 loop is CASSALLAGVSEQYF. CDR3 nucleotide sequence: TGTGCCAGCAGCGCACTCTTAGCGGGAGTCAGCGAGCAGTACTTC. The whole variable domain, filled in from reference TRBV7-8 and TRBJ2-7, reads GAGVSQSPRYKVAKRGQDVALRCDPISGHVSLFWYQQALGQGPEFLTYFQNEAQLDKSGLPSDRFFAERPEGSVSTLKIQRTQQEDSAVYLCASSALLAGVSEQYFGPGTRLTVT.

This clonotype has just a few counts. This chain joins TRBV5-4 and TRBJ2-2, with 8 bases matching TRBD1. This CDR3 is 16 amino acids long. Trimming cost V 4 bases and J 0 bases; bases outside gene matches: 5. Germline V gene sequence: CDR1 SGHNT, CDR2 YYREEE (reference sequence). The CDR3: CASSRRDRPNTGELFF. In nucleotides, the CDR3 is TGTGCCAGCAGCCGGAGGGACAGGCCGAACACCGGGGAGCTGTTTTTT.

In its sample, this clonotype ranks as medium-sized. V gene TRBV7-3 combines with J gene TRBJ1-3; the match to TRBD1 covers 7 bases. CDR1 and CDR2 from the germline V gene are SGHTA and FQGTGA. V trimming: 5 bases; J trimming: 0 bases; junction bases outside the gene matches: 16. The CDR3 length is 19 residues. The CDR3 region is CASSPRQGGIVSSGNTIYF. The CDR3 DNA is TGTGCCAGCAGCCCCCGGCAGGGGGGTATTGTGAGCTCTGGAAACACCATATATTTT.

This clonotype came up a few times. The genes are TRBV4-1 and TRBJ2-7, with 10 bases matching TRBD1. Germline-derived CDR1 and CDR2 are MGHRA and YSYEKL. The J segment lost 2 bases and the V segment lost 6 bases, leaving 7 bases of the junction unmatched. CDR3 length: 15 residues. The CDR3, as DNA: TGCGCCAGCAGTTATAGGACAGGGGGAACCTACGAGCAGTACTTC. Protein: CASSYRTGGTYEQYF.

This clonotype is medium-sized. The chain recombines TRBV5-1 with TRBJ1-1, with a tentative D call TRBD1 (5 bases). Trimming removed 1 base at V and 4 bases at J, with 17 bases between. The CDR3 is made up of 16 amino acids. Germline V gene sequence: CDR1 SGHRS, CDR2 YFSETQ. Written as DNA, the CDR3 is TGCGCCAGCAGCTTGACCCTTTCAGGGCTCGGCACTGAAGCTTTCTTT. It codes for CASSLTLSGLGTEAFF.

A word on this clonotype: A read error may produce the germline difference seen at one junction end. V usage is TRBV7-9 and J usage is TRBJ1-2, with D uncertain. CDR1 and CDR2 from the germline V gene are SEHNR and FQNEAQ (reference sequence). This CDR3 has 14 amino acids. In DNA, the CDR3 is TGTGCCAGTAGCTCGGGGAGAGTAAACTATGGCTACACCTTC. Encoded protein: CASSSGRVNYGYTF.

This clonotype was found many times. CDR3 region: CASQESSGNTIYF. Here the CDR3 DNA reads TGTGCCAGCCAGGAGAGCTCTGGAAACACCATATATTTT. The chain is built from TRBV10-3 and TRBJ1-3, with D unclear. This CDR3 region has 13 residues. The germline V and J ends were trimmed by 10 bases and 0 bases, with 10 bases remaining between them. The germline V gene encodes CDR1 ENHRY and CDR2 SYGVKD.

This clonotype is classed as medium-sized. The chain links TRBV5-4 to TRBJ2-7, with D maybe TRBD2 (6 bases). Looked up from germline, CDR1 is SGHNT and CDR2 is YYREEE (reference sequence). CDR3 length: 14 residues. V was cut by 3 bases and J by 3 bases, with 13 bases left in between. CDR3 nucleotides: TGTGCCAGCAGCTCGCCGGGACTTAACTACGAGCAGTACTTC. It codes for CASSSPGLNYEQYF.

The J gene is TRBJ2-1, the V gene TRBV5-4; TRBD2 might be the D (5 bases). Germline V gene data show CDR1 as SGHNT and CDR2 as YYREEE (reference sequence). Trimming pared 0 bases from V and 5 bases from J, leaving 12 bases between. This CDR3 has 15 residues. CDR3 bases: TGTGCCAGCAGCTTGGTGTCTAGCACCGACAATGAGCAGTTCTTC. This codes for CASSLVSSTDNEQFF.

The table lists this clonotype with many counts. The J gene is TRBJ2-7, the V gene TRBV11-2; D gene uncertain. Germline-derived CDR1 and CDR2 are SGHAT and FQNNGV. Between the trimmed V and J ends, which lost 2 bases and 0 bases, there was a span of 11 bases. The CDR3 is made up of 15 amino acids. Here the CDR3 reads CASSLRPRDSYEQYF. DNA of the CDR3: TGTGCCAGCAGCTTAAGGCCTAGGGACTCCTACGAGCAGTACTTC.